One and the same sample provided the 7 T cell receptor beta chains below, sequenced in a study of memory CD4+ T cells and cytomegalovirus serostatus. Only in-frame clones appear in the TCRdb table, and some are missing; sequencing was by immunoSEQ multiplex PCR. The repertoire includes tens of thousands of clones, more than 75% of them detected once, and around 0.38% sits in the top ten. The sort gate was single viable CD3+CD4+CD8-CD45RO+ cells for memory CD4+ T cells. What was sequenced was memory CD4+ T cells from blood. The receptors were sampled from an adult in good health and CMV-seronegative.

The genes are TRBV7-8 and TRBJ1-2, with D unclear. This CDR3 region has 12 residues. Germline lookup yields CDR1 SGHVS and CDR2 FQNEAQ. V gave up 5 bases and J gave up 5 bases, with 9 bases separating them. Here the CDR3 reads CASSATQYGYTF. The CDR3 DNA reads TGTGCCAGCAGCGCCACCCAGTATGGCTACACCTTC.

The rearrangement links TRBV5-6 to TRBJ2-7, with unresolved D. V lost 0 bases, J lost 2 bases, and 9 bases lay in between. The CDR3 consists of 14 residues. Germline CDR1 reads SGHDT; CDR2 reads YYEEEE. CDR3 sequence: CASSLGQAPYEQYF. Written as DNA, the CDR3 is TGTGCCAGCAGCTTGGGGCAGGCCCCCTACGAGCAGTACTTC.

This clone was seen once. CDR3 DNA: TGTGCCAGCAGCCCCCCTCCCCGCTACGAGCAGTACTTC. Its translation is CASSPPPRYEQYF. The chain uses TRBV7-2 and TRBJ2-7; D gene ambiguous. Trimming cost V 5 bases and J 3 bases, with 11 bases left between them. The CDR3 contains 13 residues. Germline values: CDR1 SGHTA, CDR2 FQGNSA.

The count of this clone is one. The chain couples TRBV5-1 to TRBJ2-5, with D possibly being TRBD1 (7 bases). V shed 6 bases and J shed 5 bases, with 14 bases lying between them. In germline, CDR1 is SGHRS, CDR2 YFSETQ. This CDR3 has 13 residues. The CDR3 nucleotides read TGCGCCAGCACGCTACAGGGGAGGGAGACCCAGTACTTC. As protein: CASTLQGRETQYF.

J is TRBJ1-1 and V is TRBV21-1; TRBD1 is the table's D call and was not checked against the DNA. TRBV21-1 is flagged as a pseudogene. This CDR3 contains 14 residues. In nucleotides, the CDR3 is TGTGCCAGCAGCAAGCCACAGGGGAACACTGAAGCTTTCTTT. This gives the protein CASSKPQGNTEAFF.

This clone is a singleton in its sample. The chain uses TRBV5-6 and TRBJ1-2, with TRBD1 as a possible D gene (5 bases). Trimming took off 4 bases at V and 4 bases at J, with 14 bases between the two ends. The germline V gene encodes CDR1 SGHDT and CDR2 YYEEEE. The CDR3 is made up of 14 amino acids. The CDR3 loop is CASSPGGLSYGYTF. In nucleotides, the CDR3 is TGTGCCAGCAGCCCTGGGGGACTGAGCTATGGCTACACCTTC.

On this clone: Possible read error: a much larger clone is one base away. Other DNA sequences in this specimen translate into the identical CDR3. The chain joins TRBV9 to TRBJ1-1; maybe TRBD1 (6 bases). This CDR3 is 13 amino acids long. V lost 0 bases and J 3 bases, leaving 6 bases between the germline ends. CDR1 and CDR2 (germline): SGDLS, YYNGEE. The CDR3 DNA reads as TGTGCCAGCAGCGTAGACAGGGACACTGAAGCTTTCTTT. Translated: CASSVDRDTEAFF.